This T cell receptor beta chain was observed in a study of cytomegalovirus exposure and HLA in healthy donors. PCR was performed using 60 Vbeta and 13 Jbeta primers. Here immunoSEQ multiplex PCR was the method, and the copy in TCRdb shows in-frame clones only, minus some. The sample has around 190,000 clones, about nine tenths seen once. From germline, CDR1 is SGHDN and CDR2 FVKESK. The junction had 21 bases not matched to a gene; V was cut back by 2 bases and J by 1 base. CDR3 length: 21 amino acids. A remark on this clone: Antigen: not known.

General observations from the study: TCR beta V segments were, for the most part, productive about 87% or about 30% of the time in an earlier analysis.

The sample comprised PBMCs. The chain couples TRBV14 to TRBJ2-5, with 8 bases lining up with TRBD1. The sequence was obtained from a boy between 2 and 10 years old in good health and CMV-seronegative. The CDR3 DNA sequence: TGTGCCAGCAGCCAATATCCTCCCGTGGCAGGGGGCGACGGAAGCCAAGAGACCCAGTACTTC. It translates to CASSQYPPVAGGDGSQETQYF.